This T cell receptor (beta chain) comes out of a study of CD8+ T cells in alopecia areata. Study findings and constraints: Affected scalp, especially in alopecia totalis/universalis, had a higher clonality than normal scalp did.

Concerning this clone: As yet, its antigen is unknown.

Reverse transcription of extracted RNA yielded cDNA, which provided the sequencing template. The assay was immunoSEQ multiplex PCR, and TCRdb's table has in-frame clones only and misses some. The top ten hold roughly 6% of the sample, which has approximately 89,000 clones, 51% seen once. Trimming cost V 5 bases and J 3 bases; bases outside gene matches: 5. The V gene's germline CDR1 is MNHNY and CDR2 SVGAGI (reference sequence). This CDR3 is 14 amino acids long. The source material was NKG2D-high CD8+ T cells sorted from blood. The receptor's source is a human donor with alopecia areata. This sequence joins TRBV6-6 and TRBJ2-7; 9 bases are a match to TRBD1. The CDR3: CASSHRGRLYEQYF. CDR3 bases: TGTGCCAGCAGTCACAGGGGGCGCCTCTACGAGCAGTACTTC.